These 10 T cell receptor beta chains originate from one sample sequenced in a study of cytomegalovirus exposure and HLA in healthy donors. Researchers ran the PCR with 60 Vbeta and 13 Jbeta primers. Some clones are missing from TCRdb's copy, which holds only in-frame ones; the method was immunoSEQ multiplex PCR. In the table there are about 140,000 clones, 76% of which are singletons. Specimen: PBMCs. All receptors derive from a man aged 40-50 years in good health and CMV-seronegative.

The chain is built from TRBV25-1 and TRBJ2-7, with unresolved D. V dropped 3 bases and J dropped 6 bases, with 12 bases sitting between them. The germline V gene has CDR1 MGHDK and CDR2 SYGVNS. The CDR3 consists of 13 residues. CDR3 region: CASSEVSVGEQYF. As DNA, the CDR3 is TGTGCCAGCAGTGAGGTTTCGGTCGGCGAGCAGTACTTC.

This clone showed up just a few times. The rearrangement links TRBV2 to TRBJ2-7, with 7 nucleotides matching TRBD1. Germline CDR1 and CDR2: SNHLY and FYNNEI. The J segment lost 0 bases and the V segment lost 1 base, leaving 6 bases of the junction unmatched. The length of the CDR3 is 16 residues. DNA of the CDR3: TGTGCCAGCAGTGAAGAAGGGGGCCAAAGCTCCTACGAGCAGTACTTC. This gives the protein CASSEEGGQSSYEQYF.

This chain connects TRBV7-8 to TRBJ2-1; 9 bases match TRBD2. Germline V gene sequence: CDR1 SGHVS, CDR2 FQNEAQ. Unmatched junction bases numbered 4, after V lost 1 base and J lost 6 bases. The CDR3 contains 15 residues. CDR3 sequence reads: CASSLVTSGANEQFF. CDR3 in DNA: TGTGCCAGCAGCTTAGTGACTAGCGGAGCCAATGAGCAGTTCTTC.

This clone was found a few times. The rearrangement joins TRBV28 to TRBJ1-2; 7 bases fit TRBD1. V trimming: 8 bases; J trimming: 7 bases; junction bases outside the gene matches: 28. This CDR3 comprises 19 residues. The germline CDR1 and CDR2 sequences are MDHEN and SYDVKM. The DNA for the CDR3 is TGTGCCAGCGCGCTCCGACCGTTATGGGACAGATTTTATTCGGCTGGCTACACCTTC. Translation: CASALRPLWDRFYSAGYTF.

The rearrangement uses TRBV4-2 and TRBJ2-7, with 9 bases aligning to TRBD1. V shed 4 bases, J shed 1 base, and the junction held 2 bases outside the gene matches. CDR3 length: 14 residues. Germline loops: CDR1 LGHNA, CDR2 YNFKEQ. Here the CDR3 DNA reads TGTGCCAGCAGCCCGGGACAGGGTTCCTACGAGCAGTACTTC. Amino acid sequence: CASSPGQGSYEQYF.

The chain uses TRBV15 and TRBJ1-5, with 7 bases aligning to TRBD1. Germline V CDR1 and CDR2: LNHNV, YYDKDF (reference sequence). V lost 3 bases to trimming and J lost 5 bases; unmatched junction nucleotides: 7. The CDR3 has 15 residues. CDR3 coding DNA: TGTGCCACCAGCAGGCAGGGGGACCCGCATCAGCCCCAGCATTTT. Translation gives CATSRQGDPHQPQHF.

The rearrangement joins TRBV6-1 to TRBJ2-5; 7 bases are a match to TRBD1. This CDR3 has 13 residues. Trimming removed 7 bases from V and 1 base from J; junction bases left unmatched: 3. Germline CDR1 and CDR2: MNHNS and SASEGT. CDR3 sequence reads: CASMGQPQETQYF. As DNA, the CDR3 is TGTGCCAGCATGGGACAGCCCCAAGAGACCCAGTACTTC.

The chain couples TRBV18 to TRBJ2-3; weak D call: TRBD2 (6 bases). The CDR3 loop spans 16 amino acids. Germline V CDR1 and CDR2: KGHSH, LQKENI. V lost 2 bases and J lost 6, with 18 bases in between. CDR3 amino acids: CASSPSEGPRRDTQYF. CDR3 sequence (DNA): TGTGCCAGCTCACCATCGGAGGGGCCCCGTAGGGATACGCAGTATTTT.

CDR3 DNA: TGTGCCAGCAGCGGAGAGTGGCGGGATGCGAGGTGGGAGCAGTACTTC. As protein: CASSGEWRDARWEQYF. V and J are TRBV7-8 and TRBJ2-7; D is perhaps TRBD2 (6 bases). This CDR3 is built from 16 residues. V dropped 5 bases and J dropped 7 bases, with 24 bases sitting between them. CDR1 SGHVS and CDR2 FQNEAQ come from the germline V gene.

CDR3: CASSVIAPLSTDTQYF. The CDR3 nucleotides read TGTGCCAGCAGTGTAATAGCCCCTCTTAGCACAGATACGCAGTATTTT. The chain is built from TRBV27 and TRBJ2-3; D uncertain. Trimming left V 5 bases short and J 0 bases short, with 15 bases between. CDR1 and CDR2 from the germline V gene are MNHEY and SMNVEV (reference sequence). The CDR3 runs to 16 residues.